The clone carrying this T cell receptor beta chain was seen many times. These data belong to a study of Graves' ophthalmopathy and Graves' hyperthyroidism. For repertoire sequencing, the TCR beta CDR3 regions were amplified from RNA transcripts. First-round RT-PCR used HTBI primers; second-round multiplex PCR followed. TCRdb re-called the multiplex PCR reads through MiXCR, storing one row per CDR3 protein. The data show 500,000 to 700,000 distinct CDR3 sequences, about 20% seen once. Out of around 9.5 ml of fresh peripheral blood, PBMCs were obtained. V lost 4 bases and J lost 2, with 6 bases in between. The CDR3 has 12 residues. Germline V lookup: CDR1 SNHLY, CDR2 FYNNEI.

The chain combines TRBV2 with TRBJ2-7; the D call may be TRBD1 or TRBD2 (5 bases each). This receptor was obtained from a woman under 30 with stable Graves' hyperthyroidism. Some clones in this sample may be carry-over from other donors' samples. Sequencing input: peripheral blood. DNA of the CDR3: TGTGCCAGCAGTGGGGGACCCTACGAGCAGTACTTC. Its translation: CASSGGPYEQYF.